The 24 T cell receptor beta chains in this list originate from one sample, sequenced in a study of neurological immune-mediated disorders. TCRdb ran MiXCR on the 5' RACE reads and lists one entry per CDR3 protein. This sample has 55,000 to 75,000 distinct CDR3 sequences, with 2% to 2.5% found just once. Input material: PBMCs. These receptors originate from a man aged 50-59 years with multiple sclerosis.

The sample holds many counts of this clonotype. This rearrangement joins TRBV4-1 to TRBJ2-1; 14 bases are a match to TRBD2. This CDR3 region has 17 residues. The V gene end was trimmed by 0 bases and the J gene end by 6 bases; junction bases not matched to a gene: 4. Germline values: CDR1 MGHRA, CDR2 YSYEKL. This CDR3 is CASSQEKTSGGANEQFF. CDR3 sequence (DNA): TGCGCCAGCAGCCAAGAGAAGACTAGCGGGGGGGCCAATGAGCAGTTCTTC.

This clonotype was counted at least ten times. This chain connects TRBV20-1 to TRBJ2-3; 11 bases fit TRBD2. Per the germline V gene, CDR1 is DFQATT and CDR2 is SNEGSKA (reference sequence). This CDR3 contains 17 residues. V shed 4 bases and J 0 bases; nucleotides not matched to a gene: 9. The CDR3 loop reads CSAILAGGWGSTDTQYF. CDR3 nucleotide sequence: TGCAGTGCTATTCTAGCGGGGGGCTGGGGTAGCACAGATACGCAGTATTTT.

This clonotype was found many times. This CDR3 reads CASSSPGQGADGELFF. Written as DNA, the CDR3 is TGCGCCAGCAGCTCACCGGGACAGGGGGCGGACGGGGAGCTGTTTTTT. The V gene is TRBV5-1, the J gene TRBJ2-2, with 12 bases lining up with TRBD1. The germline CDR1 and CDR2 sequences are SGHRS and YFSETQ. CDR3 length equals 16 residues. V shed 3 bases, J shed 7 bases, and the junction held 7 bases outside the gene matches. Looking up the rest from reference TRBV5-1 and TRBJ2-2 gives the full variable domain: KAGVTQTPRYLIKTRGQQVTLSCSPISGHRSVSWYQQTPGQGLQFLFEYFSETQRNKGNFPGRFSGRQFSNSRSEMNVSTLELGDSALYLCASSSPGQGADGELFFGEGSRLTVL.

This clonotype was recorded at least ten times. V is TRBV11-2 and J is TRBJ1-4; TRBD1 aligns across 8 bases. V gave up 1 base and J gave up 4 bases; unmatched junction bases: 11. This CDR3 has 18 amino acids. From germline, CDR1 is SGHAT and CDR2 FQNNGV. This CDR3 reads CASSLVAASGQVNEKLFF. DNA for the CDR3: TGTGCCAGCAGCTTAGTAGCTGCCTCGGGACAGGTTAATGAAAAACTGTTTTTT.

This clonotype was observed many times. The rearrangement uses TRBV9 and TRBJ1-2; TRBD1 agrees at 7 bases. The CDR3 runs 16 residues. V lost 0 bases to trimming and J lost 2 bases; unmatched junction nucleotides: 7. Germline CDR1 reads SGDLS; CDR2 reads YYNGEE. CDR3 region: CASSVARTGDNYGYTF. In DNA, the CDR3 is TGTGCCAGCAGCGTAGCTCGTACAGGGGACAACTATGGCTACACCTTC. The full variable domain, in which reference TRBV9 and TRBJ1-2 provide the parts outside the CDR3, is DSGVTQTPKHLITATGQRVTLRCSPRSGDLSVYWYQQSLDQGLQFLIQYYNGEERAKGNILERFSAQQFPDLHSELNLSSLELGDSALYFCASSVARTGDNYGYTFGSGTRLTVV.

This clonotype came up many times. The chain couples TRBV7-6 to TRBJ1-6, with D possibly TRBD1 on 5 matching bases. Between the trimmed V and J ends, which lost 1 base and 6 bases, there was a span of 16 bases. CDR3 length: 17 amino acids. Germline lookup yields CDR1 SGHVS and CDR2 FNYEAQ. DNA for the CDR3: TGTGCCAGCAGCTTAGGCGAGGGGCGCGGGTCTAATTCACCCCTCCACTTT. It translates to CASSLGEGRGSNSPLHF.

This clonotype was counted many times. The chain joins TRBV2 to TRBJ2-7, with D unresolved. The CDR3 sequence is 11 residues long. The V gene's germline CDR1 is SNHLY and CDR2 FYNNEI. Trimming cost V 3 bases and J 12 bases, with 12 bases left between them. Written as DNA, the CDR3 is TGTGCCAGCAGTGAGCCAGGTTTGCGGTACTTC. Translated, it gives CASSEPGLRYF.

In this sample, this clonotype turned up many times. The V call is TRBV27, the J call TRBJ2-3, with 8 bases fitting TRBD2. V lost 7 bases, J lost 1 base, and 4 bases stayed unmatched. The CDR3 runs to 14 residues. From germline, CDR1 is MNHEY and CDR2 SMNVEV (reference sequence). The DNA for the CDR3 is TGTGCCAGCAACGGGGGGGGCCGCACAGATACGCAGTATTTT. This gives the protein CASNGGGRTDTQYF.

In its sample, this clonotype was seen many times. The CDR3 is CASSTGQRETQYF. CDR3 sequence (DNA): TGTGCCAGCAGCACAGGACAGCGGGAGACCCAGTACTTC. The chain joins TRBV7-2 to TRBJ2-5; possible D gene TRBD1, 6 bases. The V end was cut by 5 bases, the J end by 5 bases, with 12 bases between. This CDR3 is built from 13 residues. CDR1 SGHTA and CDR2 FQGNSA come from the germline V gene. Based on the CDR3 plus reference TRBV7-2 and TRBJ2-5, the full variable domain is GAGVSQSPSNKVTEKGKDVELRCDPISGHTALYWYRQSLGQGLEFLIYFQGNSAPDKSGLPSDRFSAERTGGSVSTLTIQRTQQEDSAVYLCASSTGQRETQYFGPGTRLLVL.

This clonotype showed up many times. CDR3 protein: CSARSGGNSNQPQHF. DNA for the CDR3: TGCAGTGCTAGGTCAGGGGGGAATAGCAATCAGCCCCAGCATTTT. V usage is TRBV20-1 and J usage is TRBJ1-5; the match to TRBD1 covers 7 bases. Looked up from germline, CDR1 is DFQATT and CDR2 is SNEGSKA (reference sequence). CDR3 length: 15 amino acids. Trimming took 3 bases from V and 0 from J; bases not matched to a gene: 5.

This clonotype appeared many times. V is TRBV12-3 or TRBV12-4 and J is TRBJ1-5; weak D call: TRBD1 (6 bases). There are 13 residues in the CDR3. Deletions cut 7 bases from V and 2 bases from J, with 9 bases between. CDR3 residues: CASMRGGNQPQHF. The CDR3 DNA reads as TGTGCCAGCATGAGGGGGGGCAATCAGCCCCAGCATTTT.

There are many counts of this clonotype. The rearrangement joins TRBV6-2 or TRBV6-3 to TRBJ2-5, with no clear D. This CDR3 has 12 amino acids. V shed 6 bases and J shed 5 bases, with 10 bases lying between them. Germline assignment: CDR1 MNHEY and CDR2 SVGEGT. The CDR3 nucleotides read TGTGCCAGCAGCCCCATCCGGGAGACCCAGTACTTC. Amino acid sequence: CASSPIRETQYF.

This clonotype was observed at least ten times. J is TRBJ2-7 and V is TRBV5-1, with 9 nucleotides matching TRBD2. J gave up 0 bases and V 7 bases, and 5 bases lay outside the gene matches. Per germline, CDR1 SGHRS and CDR2 YFSETQ. The CDR3 is made up of 14 amino acids. The chain's CDR3 is CASRGGATSYEQYF. DNA for the CDR3: TGCGCCAGCCGCGGGGGGGCAACCTCCTACGAGCAGTACTTC.

This clonotype was counted many times. The chain links TRBV5-1 to TRBJ2-7; 7 nucleotides match TRBD1. V gave up 4 bases and J gave up 2 bases; unmatched junction bases: 6. The CDR3 totals 14 residues. The germline CDR1 and CDR2 sequences are SGHRS and YFSETQ. The CDR3, as DNA: TGCGCCAGCAGCGCATTGACAGGGCCCTACGAGCAGTACTTC. Its protein is CASSALTGPYEQYF.

This clonotype appeared a few times. V usage is TRBV20-1 and J usage is TRBJ1-1; TRBD1 aligns across 8 bases. The length of the CDR3 is 13 residues. J gave up 0 bases and V 4 bases, and 1 base lay outside the gene matches. Germline assignment: CDR1 DFQATT and CDR2 SNEGSKA (reference sequence). This CDR3 reads CSATGGLNTEAFF. The CDR3 DNA reads as TGCAGTGCTACAGGGGGCTTGAACACTGAAGCTTTCTTT.

The table lists this clonotype with many counts. This sequence joins TRBV5-1 and TRBJ1-1; D is unresolved. The CDR3 length is 14 residues. The ends were cut back, 0 bases at V and 1 base at J, with 7 bases in the middle. Germline loops: CDR1 SGHRS, CDR2 YFSETQ. CDR3 in amino acids: CASSLGGTNTEAFF. As DNA, the CDR3 is TGCGCCAGCAGCTTGGGTGGCACGAACACTGAAGCTTTCTTT.

This clonotype was recorded at least ten times. This chain links TRBV5-1 with TRBJ2-1, with a weak D call TRBD2 (6 bases). Looked up from germline, CDR1 is SGHRS and CDR2 is YFSETQ. V gave up 3 bases and J gave up 0 bases, with 10 bases separating them. The length of the CDR3 is 15 residues. CDR3: CASSSRDFSYNEQFF. CDR3 DNA sequence: TGCGCCAGCAGCTCCCGGGACTTCTCCTACAATGAGCAGTTCTTC.

There are many counts of this clonotype. The chain uses TRBV7-9 and TRBJ2-1, with TRBD2 as a possible D gene (6 bases). Germline V lookup: CDR1 SEHNR, CDR2 FQNEAQ (reference sequence). There are 14 residues in the CDR3. V lost 5 bases and J 1 base, leaving 9 bases between the germline ends. The CDR3 protein is CASSQGGSYNEQFF. The CDR3 nucleotides are TGTGCCAGCAGCCAGGGAGGATCCTACAATGAGCAGTTCTTC.

Remarks on this clonotype: Without the conserved terminal phenylalanine or tryptophan, this CDR3 likely stems from a read error. This chain joins TRBV4-3 and TRBJ1-2; no clear D. The germline CDR1 and CDR2 sequences are LGHNA and YSLEER. The V end was cut by 0 bases, the J end by 2 bases, with 13 bases between. The length of the CDR3 is 16 residues. The CDR3 nucleotides are TGCGCCAGCAGCCAAGATTTCTTCAGAGAAAACTATGGCTACACCAAC. It translates to CASSQDFFRENYGYTN.

Many counts were recorded for this clonotype. The CDR3 DNA reads as TGCAGTGCGGGGGGCTACACCTTC. Translation gives CSAGGYTF. The V call is TRBV20-1, the J call TRBJ1-2; no clear D. CDR1 and CDR2 from the germline V gene are DFQATT and SNEGSKA (reference sequence). The V and J ends lost 6 bases and 8 bases respectively, with 4 bases between them. The CDR3 is made up of 8 amino acids.

This clonotype has at least ten counts. The CDR3 sequence is CASSPRTGRKAFF. CDR3 bases: TGTGCCAGCAGCCCGAGGACAGGGAGAAAAGCTTTCTTT. The V gene is TRBV6-5, the J gene TRBJ1-1; 8 bases line up with TRBD1. CDR3 length: 13 residues. J was trimmed by 9 bases and V by 6 bases; bases with no gene match: 9. Germline CDR1 and CDR2: MNHEY and SVGAGI.

This clonotype has a count of ten or more. The J gene is TRBJ2-5, the V gene TRBV7-7; possibly TRBD2 for D (6 bases). Germline V lookup: CDR1 SSHAT, CDR2 FNYEAQ (reference sequence). The CDR3 runs 15 residues. The V and J ends lost 5 bases and 5 bases respectively, with 18 bases between them. The CDR3 loop is CASSPVIVEGETQYF. The CDR3 DNA follows: TGTGCCAGCAGCCCCGTGATCGTGGAGGGCGAGACCCAGTACTTC. Full variable domain (outside the CDR3, taken from reference TRBV7-7 and TRBJ2-5): GAGVSQSPRYKVTKRGQDVTLRCDPISSHATLYWYQQALGQGPEFLTYFNYEAQPDKSGLPSDRFSAERPEGSISTLTIQRTEQRDSAMYRCASSPVIVEGETQYFGPGTRLLVL.

The table lists this clonotype with many counts. The chain uses TRBV20-1 and TRBJ2-7; TRBD2 matches 10 bases. J lost 2 bases, V lost 0 bases, and 4 bases had no gene match. The CDR3 has 15 residues. Germline V CDR1 and CDR2: DFQATT, SNEGSKA (reference sequence). CDR3 in DNA: TGCAGTGCTAGAGATGGTCTAGCGGGGGCCTACGAGCAGTACTTC. Protein sequence: CSARDGLAGAYEQYF.

Ten or more counts support this clonotype. Written as DNA, the CDR3 is TGCAGTGCCGGAAAAGATGAAGCTTTCTTT. This gives the protein CSAGKDEAFF. The chain is built from TRBV20-1 and TRBJ1-1; the D is unclear. Germline V gene lookup returns CDR1 DFQATT and CDR2 SNEGSKA (reference sequence). Trimming removed 6 bases from V and 7 bases from J, with 9 bases in between. The CDR3 has 10 residues.